These 17 T cell receptor beta chains originate from one sample sequenced in a study of response to subunit inactivated influenza vaccine (dated by TCRdb to 2017 to 2018). Library preparation used RT-PCR. Reads for this sample came from an Illumina HiSeq 2500. Using fastp trimming at Q25 and MiXCR clonotype assembly, TCRdb reanalyzed the public sequencing data and kept in-frame beta chains. Rows are unified per CDR3 protein, each entry keeping the most common DNA and genes. Counted in this sample were roughly 710,000 distinct CDR3 sequences; around 15% of them appeared once. Approximately 7.6% of the sample goes to the ten largest clones. Sequencing was performed on PBMCs from blood, taken 14 to 15 days before vaccination. These receptors came from a man aged 50-60 years who received an inactivated influenza vaccine. Donor details come from another sample of the same person, matched by shared clones.

This clonotype was picked up a small number of times. The chain is built from TRBV7-8 and TRBJ2-1; unclear D gene. The CDR3 covers 12 residues. CDR1 SGHVS and CDR2 FQNEAQ come from the germline V gene. Trimming stripped 1 base from V and 10 bases from J, with 8 bases between. CDR3 sequence (DNA): TGTGCCAGCAGCTTAGATTCTCACGAGCAGTTCTTC. Amino acids: CASSLDSHEQFF.

This clonotype has just a few counts. V is TRBV4-1 and J is TRBJ1-5; no reliable D call. The CDR3 sequence is 15 residues long. Germline assignment: CDR1 MGHRA and CDR2 YSYEKL. V was pared by 3 bases and J by 0 bases, with 9 bases between. The CDR3 here is CASSQDGNSNQPQHF. The CDR3 DNA is TGCGCCAGCAGCCAGGACGGGAATAGCAATCAGCCCCAGCATTTT.

This clonotype occurred many times. V and J are TRBV5-1 and TRBJ2-4; a weak D match, TRBD2 (6 bases). CDR1 is SGHRS and CDR2 is YFSETQ in the germline V gene. V lost 4 bases and J lost 0, with 23 bases in between. The CDR3 spans 19 residues. This CDR3 reads CASSAEGTSLRLAKNIQYF. CDR3 bases: TGCGCCAGCAGCGCGGAAGGGACTTCCCTACGTCTAGCCAAAAACATTCAGTACTTC.

This clonotype showed up just a few times. The rearrangement joins TRBV5-4 to TRBJ2-1, with 8 bases fitting TRBD1. The trim removed 0 bases at V and 7 bases at J, leaving 18 bases unmatched. Germline-derived CDR1 and CDR2 are SGHNT and YYREEE (reference sequence). The CDR3 covers 19 residues. The CDR3: CASSLGAPGARGRRNEQFF. The CDR3 nucleotides read TGTGCCAGCAGCTTGGGTGCTCCCGGGGCCAGGGGGCGCAGAAATGAGCAGTTCTTC. Supplemented by reference TRBV5-4 and TRBJ2-1, the full variable domain reads ETGVTQSPTHLIKTRGQQVTLRCSSQSGHNTVSWYQQALGQGPQFIFQYYREEENGRGNFPPRFSGLQFPNYSSELNVNALELDDSALYLCASSLGAPGARGRRNEQFFGPGTRLTVL.

This clonotype showed up just a few times. The chain has TRBV6-5 and TRBJ1-1, with D possibly TRBD1 on 5 matching bases. The V gene's germline CDR1 is MNHEY and CDR2 SVGAGI. CDR3 size: 14 residues. Trimming left V 0 bases short and J 4 bases short, with 9 bases between. CDR3 sequence reads: CASSYSRGATEAFF. The CDR3 DNA reads TGTGCCAGCAGTTACTCGAGGGGTGCCACTGAAGCTTTCTTT.

The chain is built from TRBV20-1 and TRBJ2-3, with 13 bases fitting TRBD2. Germline lookup yields CDR1 DFQATT and CDR2 SNEGSKA (reference sequence). CDR3 length equals 15 residues. V lost 6 bases to trimming and J lost 0 bases; unmatched junction nucleotides: 3. The CDR3 bases are TGCAGTGCCGGGACTAGCGGGGATAGCACAGATACGCAGTATTTT. It is translated as CSAGTSGDSTDTQYF.

This clonotype turned up a few times. The chain recombines TRBV6-5 with TRBJ1-1; TRBD1 matches at 9 bases. The V and J ends lost 7 bases and 1 base, in that order; junction bases with no gene match: 4. Germline V gives CDR1 MNHEY, CDR2 SVGAGI. The CDR3 extends over 14 amino acids. The CDR3 sequence: CASTWGQGNTEAFF. The CDR3 DNA is TGTGCCAGCACTTGGGGACAGGGGAACACTGAAGCTTTCTTT.

In this sample, this clonotype turned up a few times. This chain joins TRBV7-2 and TRBJ1-2, with 9 bases fitting TRBD1. The CDR3 is made up of 16 amino acids. Germline-derived CDR1 and CDR2 are SGHTA and FQGNSA. The trim removed 2 bases at V and 6 bases at J, leaving 10 bases unmatched. The CDR3 DNA reads TGTGCCAGCAGCTTATCGAGGGGGACAGGGAGAAATGGCTACACCTTC. Protein sequence: CASSLSRGTGRNGYTF.

In this sample, this clonotype turned up a few times. The chain carries TRBV2 and TRBJ2-1; D is perhaps TRBD2 (6 bases). The CDR3 has 16 residues. Germline values: CDR1 SNHLY, CDR2 FYNNEI. V shed 1 base and J shed 7 bases, with 17 bases lying between them. The CDR3, as DNA: TGTGCCAGCAGTGAAGGGTTGACACCGCGGGAAAATGAGCAGTTCTTC. Translating gives CASSEGLTPRENEQFF.

This rearrangement joins TRBV4-1 to TRBJ2-3; 8 bases align to TRBD2. CDR1 and CDR2 from the germline V gene are MGHRA and YSYEKL. This CDR3 comprises 17 residues. Trimming removed 4 bases from V and 1 base from J; junction bases left unmatched: 10. The CDR3 is CASSPNNGGAGTDTQYF. The CDR3 bases are TGCGCCAGCAGCCCGAATAACGGGGGGGCAGGCACAGATACGCAGTATTTT.

This clonotype was observed a handful of times. The chain has TRBV11-1 and TRBJ2-6; TRBD1 matches 7 bases. The CDR3 is 19 amino acids. Per germline, CDR1 SGHAT and CDR2 FQDESV (reference sequence). V was pared by 7 bases and J by 2 bases, with 17 bases of the junction left unmatched. The CDR3, as DNA: TGTGCCAGCACCGAATTGGGGCAGGGGGTCAGCCCTGGGGCCAACGTCCTGACTTTC. Its translation is CASTELGQGVSPGANVLTF.

The V and J genes are TRBV7-2 and TRBJ2-3, with 8 bases matching TRBD2. In germline, CDR1 is SGHTA, CDR2 FQGNSA. V was clipped by 4 bases and J by 7 bases; unmatched bases: 16. CDR3 size: 17 residues. CDR3 amino acids: CASSSAGSGGLVNTQYF. DNA for the CDR3: TGTGCCAGCAGCTCCGCGGGGAGCGGGGGCCTAGTAAATACGCAGTATTTT.

This clonotype came up a few times. The chain employs TRBV15 and TRBJ1-4, with 8 bases lining up with TRBD1. Germline CDR1 is LNHNV and CDR2 is YYDKDF (reference sequence). Losses at the gene ends were 0 bases for V and 6 bases for J; bases not matched to a gene: 3. This CDR3 comprises 15 residues. The CDR3 is CATSRDRGPDEKLFF. In DNA, the CDR3 is TGTGCCACCAGCAGAGACAGGGGGCCGGATGAAAAACTGTTTTTT.

This clonotype was observed a handful of times. This sequence joins TRBV7-9 and TRBJ2-7, with 13 bases fitting TRBD2. V shed 0 bases, J shed 7 bases, and the junction held 6 bases outside the gene matches. Germline V gene sequence: CDR1 SEHNR, CDR2 FQNEAQ (reference sequence). CDR3 length: 16 residues. The CDR3 DNA reads as TGTGCCAGCAGCTTAGCTTCCGGACTAGCGGGAGTAGAGCAGTACTTC. It yields the protein CASSLASGLAGVEQYF.

This clonotype has a handful of counts. This sequence joins TRBV7-2 and TRBJ1-4; TRBD1 might be the D (6 bases). Looked up from germline, CDR1 is SGHTA and CDR2 is FQGNSA. The CDR3 loop spans 15 amino acids. V lost 2 bases, J lost 6 bases, and 13 bases lay in between. The DNA of the CDR3 is TGTGCCAGCAGCTTATTGGGGGGCGTTTATGAAAAACTGTTTTTT. The encoded protein is CASSLLGGVYEKLFF. Full variable domain (rest looked up from reference TRBV7-2 and TRBJ1-4): GAGVSQSPSNKVTEKGKDVELRCDPISGHTALYWYRQSLGQGLEFLIYFQGNSAPDKSGLPSDRFSAERTGGSVSTLTIQRTQQEDSAVYLCASSLLGGVYEKLFFGSGTQLSVL.

In this sample, this clonotype turned up many times. The rearrangement uses TRBV2 and TRBJ2-3; D call uncertain. This CDR3 spans 12 amino acids. CDR1 SNHLY and CDR2 FYNNEI come from the germline V gene. V lost 2 bases, J lost 5 bases, and 5 bases lay in between. The CDR3 region has the DNA TGTGCCAGCAGTGAAAACGTAGATACGCAGTATTTT. The encoded protein is CASSENVDTQYF.

This clonotype was found a few times. The chain uses TRBV27 and TRBJ2-7, with 7 bases fitting TRBD1. The V segment lost 8 bases and the J segment 2 bases; nucleotides outside the gene matches: 9. The CDR3 runs to 14 residues. In germline, CDR1 is MNHEY, CDR2 SMNVEV (reference sequence). The CDR3 protein is CASGRDSDTYEQYF. The CDR3 nucleotides are TGTGCCAGCGGCCGGGACAGCGATACCTACGAGCAGTACTTC.